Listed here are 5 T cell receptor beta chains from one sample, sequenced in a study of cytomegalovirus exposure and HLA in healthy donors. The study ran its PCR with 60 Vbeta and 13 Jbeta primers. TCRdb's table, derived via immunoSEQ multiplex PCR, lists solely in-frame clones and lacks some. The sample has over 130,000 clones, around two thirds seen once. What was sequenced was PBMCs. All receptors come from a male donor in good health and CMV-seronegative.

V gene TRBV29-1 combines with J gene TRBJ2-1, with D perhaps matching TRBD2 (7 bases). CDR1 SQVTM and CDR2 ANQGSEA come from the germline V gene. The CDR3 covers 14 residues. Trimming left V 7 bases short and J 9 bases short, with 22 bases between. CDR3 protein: CSGLGGPSTSEQFF. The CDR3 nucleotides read TGCAGCGGGCTGGGGGGGCCTAGTACAAGTGAGCAGTTCTTC.

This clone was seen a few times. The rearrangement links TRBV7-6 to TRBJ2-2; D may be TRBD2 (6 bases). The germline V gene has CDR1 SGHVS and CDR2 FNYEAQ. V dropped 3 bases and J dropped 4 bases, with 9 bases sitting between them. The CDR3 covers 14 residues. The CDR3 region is CASSLREFTGELFF. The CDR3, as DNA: TGTGCCAGCAGCTTGCGGGAATTCACCGGGGAGCTGTTTTTT. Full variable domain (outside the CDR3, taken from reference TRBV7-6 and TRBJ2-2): GAGVSQSPRYKVTKRGQDVALRCDPISGHVSLYWYRQALGQGPEFLTYFNYEAQQDKSGLPNDRFSAERPEGSISTLTIQRTEQRDSAMYRCASSLREFTGELFFGEGSRLTVL.

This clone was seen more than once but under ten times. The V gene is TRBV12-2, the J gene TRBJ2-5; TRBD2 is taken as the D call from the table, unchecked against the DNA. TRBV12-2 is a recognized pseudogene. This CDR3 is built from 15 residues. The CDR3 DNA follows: TGTGCAAGTCGCGGGGGAGGACGGGTAATGGCACGGCAGTACTTC. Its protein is CASRGGGRVMARQYF.

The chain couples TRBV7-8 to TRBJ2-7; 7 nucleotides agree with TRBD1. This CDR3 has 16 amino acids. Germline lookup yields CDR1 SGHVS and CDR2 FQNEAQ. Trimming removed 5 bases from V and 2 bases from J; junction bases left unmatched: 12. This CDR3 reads CASSPWARTGPYEQYF. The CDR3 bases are TGTGCCAGCAGCCCTTGGGCACGGACAGGACCCTACGAGCAGTACTTC. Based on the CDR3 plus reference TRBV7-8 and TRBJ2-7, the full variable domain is GAGVSQSPRYKVAKRGQDVALRCDPISGHVSLFWYQQALGQGPEFLTYFQNEAQLDKSGLPSDRFFAERPEGSVSTLKIQRTQQEDSAVYLCASSPWARTGPYEQYFGPGTRLTVT.

The CDR3 DNA sequence: TGTGCCAGCAGTACACCATTCGGACTAGCGGGGAACACAGATACGCAGTATTTT. Its protein product is CASSTPFGLAGNTDTQYF. The J gene is TRBJ2-3, the V gene TRBV28; 12 positions match TRBD2. The CDR3 length is 18 residues. Germline values: CDR1 MDHEN, CDR2 SYDVKM. With V trimmed by 5 bases and J by 2 bases, 11 bases remained unmatched.